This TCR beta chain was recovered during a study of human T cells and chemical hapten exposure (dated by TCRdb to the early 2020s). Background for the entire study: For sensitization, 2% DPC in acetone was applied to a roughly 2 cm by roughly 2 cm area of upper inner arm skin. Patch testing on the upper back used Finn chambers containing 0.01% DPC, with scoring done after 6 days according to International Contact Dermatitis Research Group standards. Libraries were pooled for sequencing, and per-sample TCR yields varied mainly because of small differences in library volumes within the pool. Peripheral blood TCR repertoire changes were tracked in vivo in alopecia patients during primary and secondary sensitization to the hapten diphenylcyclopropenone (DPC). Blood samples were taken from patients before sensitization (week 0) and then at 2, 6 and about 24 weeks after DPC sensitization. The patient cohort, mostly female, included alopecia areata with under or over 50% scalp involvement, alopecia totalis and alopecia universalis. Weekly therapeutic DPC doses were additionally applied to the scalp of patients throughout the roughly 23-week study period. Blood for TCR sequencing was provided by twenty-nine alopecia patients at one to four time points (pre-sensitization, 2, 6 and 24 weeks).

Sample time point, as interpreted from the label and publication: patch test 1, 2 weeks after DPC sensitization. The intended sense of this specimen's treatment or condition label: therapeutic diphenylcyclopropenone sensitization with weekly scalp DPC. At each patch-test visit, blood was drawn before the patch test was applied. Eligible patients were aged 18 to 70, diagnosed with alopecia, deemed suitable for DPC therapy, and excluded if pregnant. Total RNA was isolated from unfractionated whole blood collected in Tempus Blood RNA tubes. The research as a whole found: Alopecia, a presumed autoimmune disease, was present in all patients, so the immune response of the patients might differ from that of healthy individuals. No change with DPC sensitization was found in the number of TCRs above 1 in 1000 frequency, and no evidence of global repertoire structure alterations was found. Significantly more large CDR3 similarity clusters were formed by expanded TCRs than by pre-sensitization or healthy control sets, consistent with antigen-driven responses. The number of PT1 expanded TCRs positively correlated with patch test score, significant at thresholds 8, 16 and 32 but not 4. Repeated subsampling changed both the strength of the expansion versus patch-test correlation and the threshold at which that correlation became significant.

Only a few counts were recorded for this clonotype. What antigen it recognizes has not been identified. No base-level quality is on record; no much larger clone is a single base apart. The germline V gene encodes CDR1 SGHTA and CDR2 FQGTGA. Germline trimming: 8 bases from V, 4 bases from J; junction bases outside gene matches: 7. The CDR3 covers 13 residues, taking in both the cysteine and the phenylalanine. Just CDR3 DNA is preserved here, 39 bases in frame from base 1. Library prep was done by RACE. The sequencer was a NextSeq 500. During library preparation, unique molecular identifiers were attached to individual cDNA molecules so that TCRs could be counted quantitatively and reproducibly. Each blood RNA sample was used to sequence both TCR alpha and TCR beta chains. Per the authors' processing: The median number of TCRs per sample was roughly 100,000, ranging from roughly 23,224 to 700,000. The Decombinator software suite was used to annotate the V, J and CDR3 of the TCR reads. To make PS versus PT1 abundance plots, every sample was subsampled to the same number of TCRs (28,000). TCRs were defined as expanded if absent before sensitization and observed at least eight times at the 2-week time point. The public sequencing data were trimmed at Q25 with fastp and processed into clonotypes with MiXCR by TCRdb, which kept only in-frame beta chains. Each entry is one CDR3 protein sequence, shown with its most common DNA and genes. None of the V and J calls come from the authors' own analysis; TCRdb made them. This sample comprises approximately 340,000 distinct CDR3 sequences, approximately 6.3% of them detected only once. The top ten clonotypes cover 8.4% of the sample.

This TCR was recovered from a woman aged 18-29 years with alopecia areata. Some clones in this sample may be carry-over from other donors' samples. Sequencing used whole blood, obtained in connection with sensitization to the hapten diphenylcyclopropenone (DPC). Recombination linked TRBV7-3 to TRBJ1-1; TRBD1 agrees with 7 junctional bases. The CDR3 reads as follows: CASLHAGGTEAFF. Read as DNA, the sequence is TGTGCCAGCCTCCACGCAGGGGGCACTGAAGCTTTCTTT.